This entry is about one T cell receptor beta chain. Antigen: not known. Clones were read by immunoSEQ multiplex PCR, and TCRdb kept only the in-frame ones, dropping some. The data show roughly 64,000 clones, approximately 80% seen once. The data were taken from a study of OX40 agonist ivuxolimab in advanced cancers. Study-level background: At doses from 0.01 to 10 mg/kg, patients were given intravenous ivuxolimab every 2 weeks. Points from the study as a whole: In the 0.1-3.0 mg/kg groups, partial responders showed among the lowest expansion.

V lost 6 bases, J lost 1 base, and 8 bases stayed unmatched. CDR1 and CDR2 (germline): SNHLY, FYNNEI. The CDR3 is 17 amino acids. V is TRBV2 and J is TRBJ2-6; 8 bases match TRBD1. This sequence was found in an adult with an advanced solid tumor such as melanoma, head and neck, liver or kidney cancer. This sample comprised CD4+ or CD8+ T cells sorted from blood, obtained in a trial of the OX40 agonist ivuxolimab. The CDR3 coding sequence is TGTGCCAGCAGCCGGACAGGGACCTCATCTGGGGCCAACGTCCTGACTTTC. Translating gives CASSRTGTSSGANVLTF.